This TCR beta chain was identified in a study of blood T cell repertoires in COVID-19. Study summary: COVID-19 samples, acute and convalescent, were from the United States, Italy and Spain.

This CDR3 has 15 amino acids. J lost 2 bases, V lost 6 bases, and 6 bases had no gene match. Germline V CDR1 and CDR2: ENHRY, SYGVKD. Authors' analysis steps: Using reference gene primer amplification, nucleated cell counts were estimated. Profiling relied on immunoSEQ multiplex PCR, and the TCRdb table lists in-frame clones only, not all of them. D and trimming come from the DNA, and the V and J calls and clone size come from that table. The data show approximately 130,000 clones, more than 75% seen once. This rearrangement joins TRBV10-3 to TRBJ2-3; 9 bases are shared with TRBD1. The specimen was peripheral blood. The clonotype originates from a woman in her forties or fifties with acute or convalescent COVID-19. CDR3: CAISAGTGNTDTQYF. The CDR3 DNA sequence: TGTGCCATCAGCGCCGGGACAGGGAACACAGATACGCAGTATTTT.